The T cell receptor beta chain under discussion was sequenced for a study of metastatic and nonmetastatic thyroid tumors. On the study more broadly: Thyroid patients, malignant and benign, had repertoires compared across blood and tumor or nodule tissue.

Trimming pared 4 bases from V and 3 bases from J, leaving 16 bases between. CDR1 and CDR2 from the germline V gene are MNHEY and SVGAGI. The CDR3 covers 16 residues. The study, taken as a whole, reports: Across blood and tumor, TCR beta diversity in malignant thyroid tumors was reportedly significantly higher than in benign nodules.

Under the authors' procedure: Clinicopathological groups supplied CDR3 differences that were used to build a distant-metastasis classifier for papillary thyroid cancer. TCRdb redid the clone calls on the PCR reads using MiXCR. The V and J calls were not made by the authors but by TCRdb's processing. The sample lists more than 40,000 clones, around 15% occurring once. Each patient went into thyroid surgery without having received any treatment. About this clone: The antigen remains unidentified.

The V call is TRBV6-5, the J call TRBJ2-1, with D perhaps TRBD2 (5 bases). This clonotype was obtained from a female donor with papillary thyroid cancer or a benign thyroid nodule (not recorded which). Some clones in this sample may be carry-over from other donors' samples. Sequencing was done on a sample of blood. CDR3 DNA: TGTGCCAGCAGTTCGCGGACTGGGAACCTCTACAATGAGCAGTTCTTC. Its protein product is CASSSRTGNLYNEQFF.